This passage covers 5 T cell receptor beta chains from one sample sequenced in a study of cytomegalovirus exposure and HLA in healthy donors. Produced via immunoSEQ multiplex PCR; TCRdb's table is partial and in-frame only. This sample has about 130,000 clones, with approximately 82% found just once. The sample taken for sequencing was PBMCs. All receptors come from a man younger than 40 in good health and CMV-seropositive.

The rearrangement uses TRBV18 and TRBJ1-3; a weak D match, TRBD1 (6 bases). Deletions cut 1 base from V and 0 bases from J, with 10 bases between. CDR1 is KGHSH and CDR2 is LQKENI in the germline V gene. This CDR3 has 16 residues. The CDR3, as DNA: TGTGCCAGCTCACCACTGACAGGCCCCTCTGGAAACACCATATATTTT. This codes for CASSPLTGPSGNTIYF.

The V and J genes are TRBV29-1 and TRBJ2-7; D may be TRBD1 (6 bases). Per the germline V gene, CDR1 is SQVTM and CDR2 is ANQGSEA. Trimming left V 5 bases short and J 0 bases short, with 14 bases between. The CDR3 length is 14 residues. In nucleotides, the CDR3 is TGCAGCGTTAATGGGGGCCAAGACTCCTACGAGCAGTACTTC. Amino acids: CSVNGGQDSYEQYF.

In its sample, this clone was seen many times. The chain combines TRBV5-5 with TRBJ2-5; the D is unclear. Germline lookup yields CDR1 SGHKS and CDR2 YYEKEE (reference sequence). The CDR3 contains 13 residues. The V end lost 4 bases, the J end lost 1 base, and 8 bases lay between the germline ends. The CDR3 sequence: CASSPRGQETQYF. CDR3 bases: TGTGCCAGCAGCCCAAGAGGCCAAGAGACCCAGTACTTC.

The V gene is TRBV27, the J gene TRBJ1-2; D is perhaps TRBD1 (5 bases). This CDR3 contains 14 residues. Trimming pared 6 bases from V and 1 base from J, leaving 12 bases between. Germline V gives CDR1 MNHEY, CDR2 SMNVEV (reference sequence). This CDR3 reads CASRRDGYNYGYTF. The CDR3 DNA is TGTGCCAGCAGGCGGGACGGTTATAACTATGGCTACACCTTC.

The gene calls are TRBV28 and TRBJ1-2; D is undetermined. The V end was cut by 1 base, the J end by 4 bases, with 13 bases between. CDR1 and CDR2 (germline): MDHEN, SYDVKM. The CDR3 has 15 amino acids. This CDR3 reads CASSLSGRPSYGYTF. The CDR3 DNA sequence: TGTGCCAGCAGTTTATCCGGGAGGCCCTCCTATGGCTACACCTTC.